These T cell receptor beta chains were read from a single sample in a study of blood T cell repertoires in COVID-19. Method: immunoSEQ multiplex PCR; TCRdb's copy keeps in-frame clones and lacks some. This sample has hundreds of thousands of clones, with around 83% found just once. Sample: peripheral blood. Source of these receptors: a woman aged 45-65 years with acute or convalescent COVID-19. Both conserved end residues are part of each CDR3. Each record gives: J gene, clone size, V gene, D gene, CDR3 protein. The D gene is left open where the match is weak. Part of the rows lack a size; the others show once, few, many or a class for expanded clones.

j_call: TRBJ2-4; clone_size: .; v_call: TRBV27; d_call: TRBD1; cdr3_aa: CASRALGTGPERNIQYF
j_call: TRBJ1-4; clone_size: .; v_call: TRBV30; d_call: TRBD1; cdr3_aa: CGTGAQTNEKLFF
j_call: TRBJ1-6; clone_size: once; v_call: TRBV28; d_call: .; cdr3_aa: CASTPHEMSPLHF
j_call: TRBJ1-4; clone_size: .; v_call: TRBV5-1; d_call: .; cdr3_aa: CASSMADAGAGEKLFF
j_call: TRBJ1-2; clone_size: .; v_call: TRBV5-1; d_call: .; cdr3_aa: CASSLDWGGGYTF
j_call: TRBJ1-3; clone_size: .; v_call: TRBV9; d_call: .; cdr3_aa: CASSVGRQISGNTIYF
j_call: TRBJ2-7; clone_size: once; v_call: TRBV6-1; d_call: TRBD1; cdr3_aa: CASSAWPTGGSLGEQYF
j_call: TRBJ2-3; clone_size: .; v_call: TRBV12-3/TRBV12-4; d_call: .; cdr3_aa: CASSRLEWKYF
j_call: TRBJ2-7; clone_size: .; v_call: TRBV7-2; d_call: .; cdr3_aa: CASSLILAGEQYF
j_call: TRBJ1-5; clone_size: once; v_call: TRBV19; d_call: .; cdr3_aa: CASSIYGYQPQHF
j_call: TRBJ2-7; clone_size: .; v_call: TRBV6-5; d_call: TRBD2; cdr3_aa: CASSYTSGSSYEQYF
j_call: TRBJ2-3; clone_size: .; v_call: TRBV18; d_call: .; cdr3_aa: CASSPPGTLTDTQYF
j_call: TRBJ1-4; clone_size: .; v_call: TRBV5-1; d_call: .; cdr3_aa: CASSFSSTNEKLFF
j_call: TRBJ1-5; clone_size: once; v_call: TRBV29-1; d_call: .; cdr3_aa: CSVGEGLHQPQHF
j_call: TRBJ1-1; clone_size: few; v_call: TRBV5-1; d_call: .; cdr3_aa: CASSFSQGTEAFF
j_call: TRBJ2-7; clone_size: .; v_call: TRBV6-5; d_call: TRBD2; cdr3_aa: CASKPSGVRDEQYF
j_call: TRBJ2-2; clone_size: .; v_call: TRBV19; d_call: .; cdr3_aa: CASIDRKSGELFF
j_call: TRBJ1-2; clone_size: .; v_call: TRBV19; d_call: TRBD1; cdr3_aa: CASSIDRGPRYGYTF